The T cell receptor (beta chain) under discussion was sequenced for a study of T-cell memory formation after mild COVID-19 (dated by TCRdb to 2020 to 2023). Regarding the complete study: Most TCR sequence clusters were specific to one of the two donors. The cohort was made up of two young adult volunteers, one female and one male, who were previously healthy. In two donors, T-cell clones that expanded and contracted after mild COVID-19 were tracked by sequencing TCRalpha and TCRbeta repertoires over time.

Inclusive of the bounding cysteine and phenylalanine, the CDR3 is 14 residues long. This entry keeps only the CDR3 DNA: 42 bases, framed from base 1. The germline V gene (reference sequence) yields DFQATT for CDR1 and SNEGSKA for CDR2. V loses 2 bases, J loses 1 base, and the germline ends lie 11 bases apart. Ficoll-Paque density gradient centrifugation was used to isolate PBMCs. Remarks on this clonotype: Which antigen it targets is not known. No qualities accompany the bases; no much larger clone lies one base away.

The reads were generated on an Illumina NovaSeq 6000. TCRalpha and TCRbeta cDNA libraries were built by 5'RACE with constant-segment primers, adding sample barcodes and unique molecular identifiers. Trizol reagent was used to extract RNA from every sample. The libraries were amplified in two PCR steps, and the second step added a second sample barcode and Illumina TruSeq adapters. The libraries were sequenced on an Illumina NovaSeq using 2 x 150 bp paired-end reads. As for the original processing: The reads were demultiplexed and collapsed into UMI-guided consensus sequences using migec v1.2.7. With mixcr v2.1.11, UMI consensuses were aligned to TRA and TRB V and J templates and assembled into clonotypes. A clonotype was counted as expanded or contracted only if both edgeR and NoisET called the change significant, with noise models trained on biological replicates. For edgeR calls, a false discovery rate-adjusted p below 0.01 and a log2 fold-change threshold of 1 were applied. As an exploratory analysis of dynamics, max-normalized trajectories of the 1000 most abundant clonotypes were examined with PCA combined with hierarchical clustering. The CD4 or CD8 phenotype of responding clones was assigned using the separately sequenced CD4+ and CD8+ repertoires. TCRdb reprocessing: public reads trimmed at Q25 with fastp, clones called with MiXCR, in-frame beta chains kept. Every distinct CDR3 protein forms one entry, paired with its most common genes and DNA. The V and J calls come from TCRdb's annotation, not from the publication. This sample holds fewer than 550,000 distinct CDR3 sequences; about 20% were observed only once. Around 9.2% of the sample goes to the ten largest clones.

The investigation overall reported the following: Contracting CD4+ clones turned up mainly in the CM and EM memory subsets, whereas EMRA was where CD8+ clones were enriched. The second-wave clones that peaked on day 37 were not confirmed to be SARS-CoV-2 specific. The study included only a couple of mild cases, and larger cohorts that include severe cases with pre-infection samples were judged to be necessary. From day 15 to 85, contracting clones showed balanced CD4/CD8 phenotypes, whereas a second wave of clones that expanded from day 15 to 37 leaned towards CD4+. Some responding clones were detected in pre-infection memory, suggesting pre-existing cross-reactive memory T cells joined the SARS-CoV-2 response.

Specimen: PBMCs or a T cell subset sorted from them (not recorded which). The sequence links TRBV20-1 to TRBJ1-1; TRBD1 is possibly the D segment (6 matching bases). The origin of this receptor is an adult woman who had mild COVID-19 (a few samples of this study predate the infection). The sample titles of this study are shuffled in the database, so cell type and time point are left out; the donor was told from shared clones. The DNA sequence reads TGCAGTGCTAGACTGGCAGGGGAGAACACTGAAGCTTTCTTT. Translation gives CSARLAGENTEAFF.